One and the same sample provided the 29 T cell receptor beta chains below, sequenced in a study of blood T cells in healthy people across ages. Primers used in a second PCR of roughly 6 to 11 cycles were a sample-barcoded 5' primer and a J-beta primer mix. TCRdb recomputed calls from the 5' RACE reads with MiXCR, one row per CDR3 protein. Among about 800,000 distinct CDR3 sequences, 55% to 75% were seen once, and the ten largest hold 20% to 25%. Sequencing was carried out using blood. The receptors were sampled from a man aged 25 to 40 in good health.

Only a few counts were recorded for this clonotype. The chain is built from TRBV6-2 or TRBV6-3 and TRBJ2-5, with D perhaps TRBD1 or TRBD2 (5 bases each). The CDR3 spans 15 residues. Germline loops: CDR1 MNHEY, CDR2 SVGEGT. V gave up 6 bases and J gave up 2 bases, with 16 bases separating them. CDR3: CASSWDARQQETQYF. The CDR3 nucleotides read TGTGCCAGCAGCTGGGACGCCAGACAACAAGAGACCCAGTACTTC.

V usage is TRBV10-3 and J usage is TRBJ1-2, with a possible D match to TRBD1 (6 bases). The CDR3 is made up of 13 amino acids. With 4 bases removed from V and 1 base from J, the gap between germline ends came to 7 bases. Germline CDR1 reads ENHRY; CDR2 reads SYGVKD. The DNA of the CDR3 is TGTGCCATCAGTGGGACAGATAACTATGGCTACACCTTC. Its translation: CAISGTDNYGYTF.

The rearrangement joins TRBV7-6 to TRBJ2-3; 7 bases are shared with TRBD1. CDR3 length equals 17 residues. J was trimmed by 6 bases and V by 5 bases; bases with no gene match: 17. Germline V gene lookup returns CDR1 SGHVS and CDR2 FNYEAQ. As DNA, the CDR3 is TGTGCCAGCAGCGAACCGGTCAGAGGGGGCGCGGACGATACGCAGTATTTT. As protein: CASSEPVRGGADDTQYF.

The chain uses TRBV6-5 and TRBJ1-6; the match to TRBD1 covers 9 bases. CDR1 is MNHEY and CDR2 is SVGAGI in the germline V gene. CDR3 size: 16 residues. V lost 4 bases to trimming and J lost 1 base; unmatched junction nucleotides: 2. The CDR3 DNA reads as TGTGCCAGCAGTTCGGGACAGGGTTCCTATAATTCACCCCTCCACTTT. Encoded protein: CASSSGQGSYNSPLHF.

CDR3 sequence: CASSGGRAYEQYF. Written as DNA, the CDR3 is TGTGCCAGCAGTGGGGGCAGGGCCTACGAGCAGTACTTC. The chain employs TRBV2 and TRBJ2-5, with TRBD1 as a possible D gene (5 bases). The end of the DNA is better explained by TRBJ2-7, so the J call may be wrong. The CDR3 runs to 13 residues. Germline V lookup: CDR1 SNHLY, CDR2 FYNNEI.

V and J are TRBV7-2 and TRBJ2-1; TRBD2 is a possible D gene (6 bases). V lost 5 bases and J 2 bases, leaving 13 bases between the germline ends. Germline assignment: CDR1 SGHTA and CDR2 FQGNSA. The CDR3 contains 15 residues. CDR3: CASSPLAEAYNEQFF. CDR3 bases: TGTGCCAGCAGCCCACTAGCCGAGGCCTACAATGAGCAGTTCTTC.

In its sample, this clonotype was seen a few times. V gene TRBV28 combines with J gene TRBJ1-2; no firm D call. From germline, CDR1 is MDHEN and CDR2 SYDVKM. The CDR3 extends over 12 amino acids. V was cut by 2 bases and J by 4 bases, with 5 bases left in between. CDR3 loop: CASSLVRYGYTF. The CDR3 DNA is TGTGCCAGCAGTTTAGTCCGCTATGGCTACACCTTC.

The V gene is TRBV7-2, the J gene TRBJ2-7; 13 positions agree with TRBD2. V gave up 5 bases and J gave up 5 bases; unmatched junction bases: 6. The germline CDR1 and CDR2 sequences are SGHTA and FQGNSA. There are 15 residues in the CDR3. As DNA, the CDR3 is TGTGCCAGCAGCCCAGGACTAGCGGGAGTAAACGAGCAGTACTTC. The encoded protein is CASSPGLAGVNEQYF.

The chain is built from TRBV12-3 or TRBV12-4 and TRBJ2-3; 12 positions agree with TRBD2. V lost 6 bases, J lost 7 bases, and 5 bases stayed unmatched. The CDR3 extends over 14 amino acids. The CDR3 sequence is CASRGTSGQHTQYF. CDR3 bases: TGTGCCAGCAGGGGGACTAGCGGGCAACATACGCAGTATTTT.

This chain links TRBV7-2 with TRBJ2-7; D not resolved. From germline, CDR1 is SGHTA and CDR2 FQGNSA. The germline V and J ends were trimmed by 1 base and 3 bases, with 10 bases remaining between them. The CDR3 is 14 residues long. Here the CDR3 reads CASSLDMGNYEQYF. CDR3 coding DNA: TGTGCCAGCAGCTTAGACATGGGAAACTACGAGCAGTACTTC.

The genes are TRBV29-1 and TRBJ1-4, with D perhaps TRBD1 (6 bases). The CDR3 is made up of 14 amino acids. V was shortened by 6 bases and J by 6 bases, with 17 bases between the two germline ends. Germline loops: CDR1 SQVTM, CDR2 ANQGSEA. CDR3 loop: CSVDGGPADEKLFF. The CDR3 DNA is TGCAGCGTGGACGGGGGGCCAGCCGATGAAAAACTGTTTTTT.

This clonotype came up a few times. The gene calls are TRBV20-1 and TRBJ1-2, with D uncertain. Germline values: CDR1 DFQATT, CDR2 SNEGSKA (reference sequence). Trimming removed 6 bases from V and 8 bases from J, with 7 bases in between. This CDR3 is 9 amino acids long. The CDR3 sequence is CSAGGGYTF. In DNA form, the CDR3 reads TGCAGTGCCGGAGGAGGCTACACCTTC.

CDR3 nucleotides: TGTGCCAGCAGTGACGGGACTAGCGGTTACGATGAGCAGTTCTTC. Its translation is CASSDGTSGYDEQFF. The chain uses TRBV6-4 and TRBJ2-1; TRBD2 agrees at 11 bases. The CDR3 loop spans 15 amino acids. J was trimmed by 8 bases and V by 2 bases; bases with no gene match: 5. Germline CDR1 and CDR2: MRHNA and SNTAGT.

The CDR3 spells CASSLVRGPNYGYTF. CDR3 bases: TGTGCCAGCAGCTTGGTGAGGGGACCTAACTATGGCTACACCTTC. The chain employs TRBV7-9 and TRBJ1-2; tentative D call: TRBD1 (5 bases). The CDR3 is made up of 15 amino acids. V gave up 3 bases and J gave up 0 bases, with 11 bases separating them. Germline V lookup: CDR1 SEHNR, CDR2 FQNEAQ (reference sequence).

V gene TRBV4-2 combines with J gene TRBJ2-7; possible D gene TRBD1, 5 bases. V was clipped by 0 bases and J by 0 bases, with 18 bases between them. CDR1 and CDR2 from the germline V gene are LGHNA and YNFKEQ. The CDR3 is 18 residues long. The CDR3 loop is CASSQELIGRGISYEQYF. The DNA for the CDR3 is TGTGCCAGCAGCCAAGAATTAATCGGAAGGGGCATCTCCTACGAGCAGTACTTC.

This clonotype was detected a few times. V and J are TRBV7-2 and TRBJ2-3, with D perhaps TRBD2 (5 bases). V dropped 0 bases and J dropped 1 base, with 8 bases sitting between them. Germline V CDR1 and CDR2: SGHTA, FQGNSA. The length of the CDR3 is 15 residues. The CDR3 sequence: CASSLAGSGTDTQYF. CDR3 nucleotides: TGTGCCAGCAGCTTAGCGGGGAGCGGCACAGATACGCAGTATTTT. Full variable domain (remainder filled in from reference TRBV7-2 and TRBJ2-3): GAGVSQSPSNKVTEKGKDVELRCDPISGHTALYWYRQSLGQGLEFLIYFQGNSAPDKSGLPSDRFSAERTGGSVSTLTIQRTQQEDSAVYLCASSLAGSGTDTQYFGPGTRLTVL.

This clonotype was seen more than once but under ten times. The chain employs TRBV29-1 and TRBJ2-3; the D gene is possibly TRBD1 (5 bases). The V gene lost 4 bases and the J gene lost 1 base, with 12 bases spanning the gap. Germline CDR1 reads SQVTM; CDR2 reads ANQGSEA. This CDR3 has 14 amino acids. The CDR3 nucleotides are TGCAGCGTTGTCGGCAGGGTCGGCACAGATACGCAGTATTTT. This sequence encodes CSVVGRVGTDTQYF.

CDR3: CASSLDSGGSSYEQYF. The CDR3, as DNA: TGTGCCAGCAGTTTAGATAGCGGGGGGAGCTCCTACGAGCAGTACTTC. This rearrangement joins TRBV12-3 or TRBV12-4 to TRBJ2-7; 10 bases agree with TRBD2. The CDR3 extends over 16 amino acids. Losses at the gene ends were 1 base for V and 0 bases for J; bases not matched to a gene: 3.

This clonotype was seen once. V usage is TRBV3-1 and J usage is TRBJ2-2; weak D call: TRBD2 (6 bases). Trimming took off 6 bases at V and 3 bases at J, with 14 bases between the two ends. Germline V lookup: CDR1 LGHDT, CDR2 YNNKEL (reference sequence). This CDR3 region has 15 residues. CDR3 sequence: CASRRGLSDTGELFF. In nucleotides, the CDR3 is TGTGCCAGCAGGAGAGGACTATCGGACACCGGGGAGCTGTTTTTT.

This chain uses TRBV29-1 with TRBJ2-1; TRBD2 agrees at 8 bases. The germline gives CDR1 SQVTM, CDR2 ANQGSEA. The CDR3 is 14 residues long. The V gene end was trimmed by 3 bases and the J gene end by 1 base; junction bases not matched to a gene: 2. CDR3 coding DNA: TGCAGCGTTGATGTAGCGGGGTCCTACAATGAGCAGTTCTTC. Translated, it gives CSVDVAGSYNEQFF.

The chain carries TRBV6-1 and TRBJ1-5; D might be TRBD1 (5 bases). V lost 5 bases and J 3 bases, leaving 14 bases between the germline ends. Germline values: CDR1 MNHNS, CDR2 SASEGT. The length of the CDR3 is 15 residues. The CDR3 coding sequence is TGTGCCAGCAGTCCAATAAAGGGGCCCAATCAGCCCCAGCATTTT. Encoded protein: CASSPIKGPNQPQHF.

The chain joins TRBV6-6 to TRBJ2-7, with 8 bases that match TRBD1. This CDR3 has 15 residues. Looked up from germline, CDR1 is MNHNY and CDR2 is SVGAGI (reference sequence). Losses at the gene ends were 6 bases for V and 2 bases for J; bases not matched to a gene: 9. CDR3 coding DNA: TGTGCCAGCAGACCCGACAGGGGTAGGCCCTACGAGCAGTACTTC. Translated, it gives CASRPDRGRPYEQYF.

J is TRBJ2-1 and V is TRBV6-6, with TRBD1 matching 10 bases. In germline, CDR1 is MNHNY, CDR2 SVGAGI (reference sequence). The CDR3 has 16 amino acids. The junction had 8 bases not matched to a gene; V was cut back by 1 base and J by 8 bases. This CDR3 is CASSYLRDRGSHEQFF. The DNA for the CDR3 is TGTGCCAGCAGTTACTTGCGGGACAGGGGTTCCCATGAGCAGTTCTTC.

This clonotype has a single count. The DNA for the CDR3 is TGTGCCTGCAGCAAAGCGAGGACAGGGAAAGAGACCCAGTACTTC. Translated: CACSKARTGKETQYF. The V and J genes are TRBV21-1 and TRBJ2-7; the D segment call TRBD1 is taken from the table without a DNA check. The end of the DNA fits TRBJ2-5 better, so the J call may be wrong. TRBV21-1 is described as a pseudogene. This CDR3 contains 15 residues.

The chain uses TRBV12-3 or TRBV12-4 and TRBJ2-5; D unresolved. The closer fit of TRBJ2-1 to the DNA end suggests the J call may be wrong. This CDR3 has 13 amino acids. The CDR3 DNA sequence: TGTGCCAGCAGTAACGGAAGACAAGAGACCCAGTTCTTC. As protein: CASSNGRQETQFF.

The chain uses TRBV20-1 and TRBJ2-5; the D gene is possibly TRBD1 (6 bases). The end of the DNA aligns better with TRBJ2-7, so the J call may be wrong. Germline V gene data show CDR1 as DFQATT and CDR2 as SNEGSKA (reference sequence). The CDR3 spans 16 residues. The CDR3 nucleotides read TGCAGTGCTAGAGATATTGGGCTTACAGGGCTTTACGAGCAGTACTTC. It translates to CSARDIGLTGLYEQYF.

This chain uses TRBV28 with TRBJ2-1; D not certain. Trimming removed 7 bases from V and 2 bases from J, with 12 bases in between. The CDR3 is made up of 14 amino acids. Germline V gene sequence: CDR1 MDHEN, CDR2 SYDVKM. The CDR3 DNA follows: TGTGCCAGCAAAAGTGATGCAACCTACAATGAGCAGTTCTTC. It yields the protein CASKSDATYNEQFF.

Concerning this clonotype: At one end, the junction sequence differs from germline, possibly due to a read error. J is TRBJ2-7 and V is TRBV20-1; tentatively, D is TRBD1 (5 bases). CDR3 size: 15 residues. CDR1 is DFQATT and CDR2 is SNEGSKA in the germline V gene (reference sequence). The DNA for the CDR3 is TGCAGTGCTAGGGTCCCGCCAGGGTCGACCTACGGGCAGTACTTC. Amino acid sequence: CSARVPPGSTYGQYF.

This chain links TRBV7-2 with TRBJ2-1; 9 positions match TRBD1. With 5 bases clipped from V and 8 bases from J, the junction kept 10 bases outside the gene matches. CDR1 and CDR2 (germline): SGHTA, FQGNSA. The CDR3 is made up of 15 amino acids. The CDR3 coding sequence is TGTGCCAGCAGCCAGCTTGGGGACAGGGTTCATGAGCAGTTCTTC. Encoded protein: CASSQLGDRVHEQFF.